The 29 T cell receptor beta chains reported below all come from one sample, sequenced in a study of CD4 T cells in relation to SARS-CoV-2 and coronaviruses (dated by TCRdb to 2020 to 2022). The protocol used for the library was the immunoSEQ multiplex PCR assay. The clones in this table, taken by TCRdb from immuneACCESS, are in-frame only. Not every clone is retained; where verified, under half of the shortfall comes from an unresolved V gene, and the cause of the rest is unknown. The sample profile shows around 9,800 clones; roughly three quarters of them were found once. The ten largest account for about 18% of the sample. CD4+ T cells from unexposed donors were collected before the COVID-19 pandemic (2011-2018). After around 11 days of culture, CD4+ T cells were isolated with the EasySep CD4+ T cell isolation kit. Their antigens remain unidentified. Sequencing input: CD4+ T cells from PBMCs, cultured in vitro. The receptors were gathered from a human donor in good health.

The gene calls are TRBV30 and TRBJ2-1; the D gene is possibly TRBD2 (5 bases). Germline values: CDR1 GTSNPN, CDR2 SVGIG (reference sequence). V was clipped by 1 base and J by 7 bases, with 11 bases between them. The CDR3 contains 13 residues. The CDR3 sequence: CAWSAGGSNEQFF. CDR3 in DNA: TGTGCCTGGAGTGCCGGCGGGTCAAATGAGCAGTTCTTC. Full variable domain (outside the CDR3, taken from reference TRBV30 and TRBJ2-1): SQTIHQWPATLVQPVGSPLSLECTVEGTSNPNLYWYRQAAGRGLQLLFYSVGIGQISSEVPQNLSASRPQDRQFILSSKKLLLSDSGFYLCAWSAGGSNEQFFGPGTRLTVL.

The chain couples TRBV6-1 to TRBJ1-5; perhaps TRBD1 as D (5 bases). The germline V gene encodes CDR1 MNHNS and CDR2 SASEGT. The CDR3 totals 14 residues. V was clipped by 7 bases and J by 11 bases, with 21 bases between them. The CDR3 protein is CASTRGQDRGAQHF. The DNA for the CDR3 is TGTGCCAGCACTAGAGGGCAGGACCGAGGGGCCCAGCATTTT.

This clone was observed a few times. V gene TRBV5-6 combines with J gene TRBJ2-5; TRBD1 matches at 8 bases. Germline lookup yields CDR1 SGHDT and CDR2 YYEEEE. V shed 3 bases, J shed 1 base, and the junction held 5 bases outside the gene matches. This CDR3 comprises 15 residues. The CDR3 DNA is TGTGCCAGCAGCTGGGGGACAGGATCCCAAGAGACCCAGTACTTC. Its protein is CASSWGTGSQETQYF.

The V gene is TRBV7-9, the J gene TRBJ1-4; 8 positions agree with TRBD1. This CDR3 is built from 16 residues. CDR1 and CDR2 from the germline V gene are SEHNR and FQNEAQ (reference sequence). The J segment lost 5 bases and the V segment lost 4 bases, leaving 9 bases of the junction unmatched. Here the CDR3 reads CASSSVGQGRNEKLFF. CDR3 DNA sequence: TGTGCCAGCAGCTCCGTCGGACAGGGAAGGAATGAAAAACTGTTTTTT.

The chain recombines TRBV10-1 with TRBJ2-3, with no clear D. This CDR3 has 13 amino acids. Trimming removed 1 base at V and 5 bases at J, with 7 bases between. Germline V CDR1 and CDR2: WNHNN, SYGVQD (reference sequence). The CDR3 sequence: CASSELVGDTQYF. As DNA, the CDR3 is TGCGCCAGCAGTGAGTTGGTAGGAGATACGCAGTATTTT.

This clone was observed a handful of times. The chain combines TRBV2 with TRBJ2-3; D is unclear. Trimming stripped 6 bases from V and 4 bases from J, with 11 bases between. CDR1 and CDR2 (germline): SNHLY, FYNNEI. The CDR3 is 13 amino acids. The CDR3 loop reads CASRESRADTQYF. CDR3 nucleotide sequence: TGTGCCAGCAGGGAATCTAGGGCAGATACGCAGTATTTT.

The chain employs TRBV9 and TRBJ1-4; weak D call: TRBD1 (5 bases). This CDR3 spans 14 amino acids. V lost 2 bases and J 7 bases, leaving 12 bases between the germline ends. CDR1 and CDR2 from the germline V gene are SGDLS and YYNGEE. As DNA, the CDR3 is TGTGCCAGCAGCGTTGGGGGGTTAGGTGAAAAACTGTTTTTT. This codes for CASSVGGLGEKLFF.

The CDR3 region has the DNA TGTGCCACCGGACGGGACGGCTACGAGCAGTACTTC. Amino acid sequence: CATGRDGYEQYF. The chain links TRBV10-3 to TRBJ2-7; the D call may be TRBD1 or TRBD2 (5 bases each). The CDR3 has 12 amino acids. V was cut by 10 bases and J by 3 bases, with 13 bases left in between. CDR1 is ENHRY and CDR2 is SYGVKD in the germline V gene.

The chain combines TRBV6-5 with TRBJ1-1, with D tentatively TRBD1 (5 bases). The V end lost 6 bases, the J end lost 5 bases, and 13 bases lay between the germline ends. This CDR3 has 13 amino acids. In germline, CDR1 is MNHEY, CDR2 SVGAGI. The CDR3 spells CASRHGGDTEAFF. The DNA for the CDR3 is TGTGCCAGCAGGCACGGGGGGGATACTGAAGCTTTCTTT.

The chain links TRBV9 to TRBJ2-3; 12 bases match TRBD2. J was trimmed by 6 bases and V by 3 bases; bases with no gene match: 2. Germline assignment: CDR1 SGDLS and CDR2 YYNGEE. This CDR3 spans 14 amino acids. CDR3 DNA: TGTGCCAGCAGCGCAGGGACTAGCGGGGATACGCAGTATTTT. It translates to CASSAGTSGDTQYF.

V usage is TRBV9 and J usage is TRBJ2-7; the match to TRBD2 covers 7 bases. There are 15 residues in the CDR3. After removal of 3 bases from V and 0 bases from J, the junction contained 6 bases not matched to a gene. The germline V gene encodes CDR1 SGDLS and CDR2 YYNGEE. Here the CDR3 DNA reads TGTGCCAGCAGCGACGCCCCGGGGGGCTCCTACGAGCAGTACTTC. Translation: CASSDAPGGSYEQYF.

V gene TRBV11-1 combines with J gene TRBJ2-7; D perhaps matches TRBD2 (5 bases). The CDR3 contains 12 residues. The germline gives CDR1 SGHAT, CDR2 FQDESV (reference sequence). Trimming removed 1 base at V and 6 bases at J, with 7 bases between. Here the CDR3 reads CASSLGRSEQYF. The CDR3 region has the DNA TGTGCCAGCAGCTTAGGGAGGAGCGAGCAGTACTTC. The variable domain in full, with the rest retrieved from reference TRBV11-1 and TRBJ2-7, is EAEVAQSPRYKITEKSQAVAFWCDPISGHATLYWYRQILGQGPELLVQFQDESVVDDSQLPKDRFSAERLKGVDSTLKIQPAELGDSAMYLCASSLGRSEQYFGPGTRLTVT.

This clone appeared once. The genes are TRBV7-9 and TRBJ2-5; TRBD1 is a possible D gene (6 bases). Trimming pared 5 bases from V and 1 base from J, leaving 8 bases between. CDR1 is SEHNR and CDR2 is FQNEAQ in the germline V gene (reference sequence). The CDR3 is 13 amino acids. The CDR3 protein is CASSRTVQETQYF. Written as DNA, the CDR3 is TGTGCCAGCAGCCGGACAGTCCAAGAGACCCAGTACTTC.

V and J are TRBV11-1 and TRBJ2-7; 8 positions agree with TRBD2. CDR3 length: 14 amino acids. The germline gives CDR1 SGHAT, CDR2 FQDESV (reference sequence). V lost 0 bases to trimming and J lost 4 bases; unmatched junction nucleotides: 2. The CDR3 DNA is TGTGCCAGCAGCTTAGCTAGCGGGAAATACGAGCAGTACTTC. It is translated as CASSLASGKYEQYF.

The count of this clone is one. This chain links TRBV5-4 with TRBJ2-3; 8 bases align to TRBD2. J was trimmed by 0 bases and V by 2 bases; bases with no gene match: 2. CDR1 is SGHNT and CDR2 is YYREEE in the germline V gene (reference sequence). The CDR3 is 15 residues long. CDR3 nucleotide sequence: TGTGCCAGCAGCTTCGGGGGGGGTAGCACAGATACGCAGTATTTT. Its translation: CASSFGGGSTDTQYF.

The chain links TRBV23-1 to TRBJ1-4, with D unresolved. TRBV23-1 counts as an open reading frame of uncertain function. The length of the CDR3 is 13 residues. Trimming removed 8 bases at V and 6 bases at J, with 13 bases between. CDR3 amino acids: CASFPNGYEKLFF. The DNA for the CDR3 is TGCGCCAGCTTTCCGAACGGTTATGAAAAACTGTTTTTT.

The V call is TRBV3-1 (or the pseudogene TRBV3-2), the J call TRBJ2-7, with 7 bases aligning to TRBD2. Trimming took 1 base from V and 3 from J; bases not matched to a gene: 9. The CDR3 sequence is 16 residues long. Germline-derived CDR1 and CDR2 are LGHDT and YNNKEL (reference sequence). The chain's CDR3 is CASSQGKRGGIYEQYF. CDR3 nucleotide sequence: TGTGCCAGCAGCCAAGGAAAGCGGGGCGGAATCTACGAGCAGTACTTC.

The chain couples TRBV10-2 to TRBJ1-1; maybe TRBD1 (6 bases). The V end lost 6 bases, the J end lost 0 bases, and 14 bases lay between the germline ends. The germline CDR1 and CDR2 sequences are WSHSY and SAAADI. There are 15 residues in the CDR3. The CDR3 sequence is CASRGGNSLNTEAFF. The CDR3 DNA is TGCGCCAGCAGAGGGGGAAACAGCCTGAACACTGAAGCTTTCTTT.

This clone was counted a few times. This chain links TRBV9 with TRBJ1-2, with TRBD1 as a possible D gene (5 bases). V lost 6 bases and J 4 bases, leaving 19 bases between the germline ends. There are 15 residues in the CDR3. Per the germline V gene, CDR1 is SGDLS and CDR2 is YYNGEE. CDR3 in amino acids: CASIRPRGDAYGYTF. CDR3 DNA sequence: TGTGCCAGCATCCGACCTCGGGGGGACGCCTATGGCTACACCTTC.

The V and J genes are TRBV25-1 and TRBJ2-1; D remains unclear. CDR3 size: 14 residues. Between the trimmed V and J ends, which lost 10 bases and 0 bases, there was a span of 13 bases. CDR1 MGHDK and CDR2 SYGVNS come from the germline V gene. The CDR3 DNA reads TGTGCCACCCTCGGGCGGAGCTCCTACAATGAGCAGTTCTTC. As protein: CATLGRSSYNEQFF.

The chain recombines TRBV14 with TRBJ1-3, with a weak D call TRBD1 (5 bases). CDR3 length: 16 residues. Trimming took 4 bases from V and 0 from J, leaving 13 bases between them. Per germline, CDR1 SGHDN and CDR2 FVKESK. The CDR3 DNA reads as TGTGCCAGCAGCCCTCTCCGGGGCACCTCTGGAAACACCATATATTTT. It encodes CASSPLRGTSGNTIYF. The entire variable domain, with the rest obtained from reference TRBV14 and TRBJ1-3, is as follows: EAGVTQFPSHSVIEKGQTVTLRCDPISGHDNLYWYRRVMGKEIKFLLHFVKESKQDESGMPNNRFLAERTGGTYSTLKVQPAELEDSGVYFCASSPLRGTSGNTIYFGEGSWLTVV.

J is TRBJ1-1 and V is TRBV7-2, with 11 bases identical to TRBD1. Germline V CDR1 and CDR2: SGHTA, FQGNSA. The V segment lost 2 bases and the J segment 1 base; nucleotides outside the gene matches: 9. The CDR3 contains 18 residues. CDR3 sequence reads: CASSLSGQGAGENTEAFF. CDR3 nucleotide sequence: TGTGCCAGCAGCTTATCCGGACAGGGGGCGGGGGAGAACACTGAAGCTTTCTTT.

The chain links TRBV25-1 to TRBJ2-1, with D maybe TRBD2 (5 bases). The CDR3 runs to 15 residues. Between the trimmed V and J ends, which lost 6 bases and 6 bases, there was a span of 18 bases. Germline V CDR1 and CDR2: MGHDK, SYGVNS. Written as DNA, the CDR3 is TGTGCCAGCAGCCTGAGGTATACGGCGGGCAATGAGCAGTTCTTC. It codes for CASSLRYTAGNEQFF.

This clone was seen a few times. V usage is TRBV19 and J usage is TRBJ1-5, with 8 bases matching TRBD1. In germline, CDR1 is LNHDA, CDR2 SQIVND (reference sequence). V shed 3 bases, J shed 4 bases, and the junction held 5 bases outside the gene matches. The CDR3 sequence is 15 residues long. CDR3 protein: CASSIRQGQNQPQHF. DNA for the CDR3: TGTGCCAGTAGTATCCGACAGGGGCAGAATCAGCCCCAGCATTTT.

J is TRBJ1-3 and V is TRBV5-1; D ambiguous. CDR1 and CDR2 from the germline V gene are SGHRS and YFSETQ. The CDR3 sequence is 16 residues long. V lost 4 bases, J lost 3 bases, and 17 bases lay in between. The CDR3 sequence: CASSPQIAGYGNTIYF. As DNA, the CDR3 is TGCGCCAGCAGCCCGCAGATAGCGGGGTATGGAAACACCATATATTTT. Full variable domain (outside the CDR3, taken from reference TRBV5-1 and TRBJ1-3): KAGVTQTPRYLIKTRGQQVTLSCSPISGHRSVSWYQQTPGQGLQFLFEYFSETQRNKGNFPGRFSGRQFSNSRSEMNVSTLELGDSALYLCASSPQIAGYGNTIYFGEGSWLTVV.

This rearrangement joins TRBV29-1 to TRBJ1-2; a possible D gene is TRBD1 (6 bases). Per the germline V gene, CDR1 is SQVTM and CDR2 is ANQGSEA. This CDR3 is 18 amino acids long. Trimming pared 3 bases from V and 3 bases from J, leaving 26 bases between. CDR3 amino acids: CSVDNPRSRGALYYGYTF. CDR3 bases: TGCAGCGTTGACAATCCCAGGAGTCGGGGGGCTCTCTACTATGGCTACACCTTC.

V is TRBV19 and J is TRBJ1-6; 9 positions match TRBD1. J was trimmed by 8 bases and V by 3 bases; bases with no gene match: 8. The CDR3 has 16 residues. CDR1 is LNHDA and CDR2 is SQIVND in the germline V gene (reference sequence). The CDR3 bases are TGTGCCAGTAGTATCCTGCCGGGACAGGGTGATTCACCCCTCCACTTT. It encodes CASSILPGQGDSPLHF.

The V gene is TRBV29-1, the J gene TRBJ2-5; the D gene is possibly TRBD1 (6 bases). Per the germline V gene, CDR1 is SQVTM and CDR2 is ANQGSEA. The CDR3 has 13 amino acids. Trimming removed 4 bases from V and 4 bases from J, with 13 bases in between. CDR3 residues: CSVGNREPETQYF. CDR3 bases: TGCAGCGTTGGAAACAGGGAACCAGAGACCCAGTACTTC. Full variable domain (remainder filled in from reference TRBV29-1 and TRBJ2-5): SAVISQKPSRDICQRGTSLTIQCQVDSQVTMMFWYRQQPGQSLTLIATANQGSEATYESGFVIDKFPISRPNLTFSTLTVSNMSPEDSSIYLCSVGNREPETQYFGPGTRLLVL.

The rearrangement links TRBV2 to TRBJ2-3; 15 bases line up with TRBD2. The V gene end was trimmed by 7 bases and the J gene end by 6 bases; junction bases not matched to a gene: 2. The CDR3 contains 14 residues. Germline V gene lookup returns CDR1 SNHLY and CDR2 FYNNEI. CDR3: CASTGTSGRDTQYF. CDR3 sequence (DNA): TGTGCCAGCACGGGGACTAGCGGGAGGGATACGCAGTATTTT.